These T cell receptor beta chains were read from a single sample in a study of control samples from healthy donors and cancer patients. Some clones are missing from TCRdb's copy, which holds only in-frame ones; the method was immunoSEQ multiplex PCR. The data hold some 120,000 clones, with approximately 91% observed a single time. Sequences were obtained from blood. The receptors originated from a man aged 45-60 years in good health. Both conserved end residues are part of each CDR3. The D gene is left open where the match is weak. Expanded clones get a size class; other rows say once, few or many, or leave the size out.

j_call: TRBJ2-5
clone_size: .
d_call: TRBD2
v_call: TRBV7-3
cdr3_aa: CASSSGLASQETQYF
cdr3_nt: TGTGCCAGCAGCTCGGGACTAGCAAGCCAAGAGACCCAGTACTTC

j_call: TRBJ1-5
clone_size: .
d_call: TRBD1
v_call: TRBV7-2
cdr3_aa: CASSALFTGGNQPQHF
cdr3_nt: TGTGCCAGCAGCGCCCTATTTACAGGGGGAAATCAGCCCCAGCATTTT

j_call: TRBJ1-1
clone_size: .
d_call: .
v_call: TRBV7-9
cdr3_aa: CASSFYRVNTEAFF
cdr3_nt: TGTGCCAGCAGCTTCTACAGGGTGAACACTGAAGCTTTCTTT

j_call: TRBJ2-3
clone_size: .
d_call: .
v_call: TRBV12-5
cdr3_aa: CASGLVEHSGGSTDTQYF
cdr3_nt: TGTGCTAGTGGTTTGGTCGAACACAGCGGAGGTAGCACAGATACGCAGTATTTT

j_call: TRBJ2-7
clone_size: .
d_call: .
v_call: TRBV2
cdr3_aa: CASSGGGQEAYEQYF
cdr3_nt: TGTGCCAGCAGTGGGGGGGGACAGGAGGCCTACGAGCAGTACTTC

j_call: TRBJ1-2
clone_size: .
d_call: TRBD1
v_call: TRBV6-5
cdr3_aa: CASRGTGGYGYTF
cdr3_nt: TGTGCCAGCAGGGGGACAGGGGGCTATGGCTACACCTTC

j_call: TRBJ1-1
clone_size: .
d_call: TRBD1
v_call: TRBV7-3
cdr3_aa: CASSYKTGSEAFF
cdr3_nt: TGTGCCAGCAGCTATAAGACAGGGAGTGAAGCTTTCTTT

j_call: TRBJ1-5
clone_size: .
d_call: .
v_call: TRBV9
cdr3_aa: CARRGEGGFNQPQHF
cdr3_nt: TGTGCCCGCCGCGGGGAGGGGGGGTTTAATCAGCCCCAGCATTTT

j_call: TRBJ1-3
clone_size: .
d_call: .
v_call: TRBV7-9
cdr3_aa: CASSGRLVGTIYF
cdr3_nt: TGTGCCAGCAGCGGTCGTCTTGTGGGCACCATATATTTT

j_call: TRBJ1-4
clone_size: .
d_call: TRBD1
v_call: TRBV2
cdr3_aa: CASSGTGATNEKLFF
cdr3_nt: TGTGCCAGCAGCGGGACAGGGGCAACTAATGAAAAACTGTTTTTT

j_call: TRBJ2-3
clone_size: .
d_call: .
v_call: TRBV29-1
cdr3_aa: CSVVGGTQYF
cdr3_nt: TGCAGCGTTGTTGGGGGTACGCAGTATTTT

j_call: TRBJ2-3
clone_size: .
d_call: .
v_call: TRBV5-4
cdr3_aa: CASSLWGADTQYF
cdr3_nt: TGTGCCAGCAGCTTGTGGGGGGCAGATACGCAGTATTTT

j_call: TRBJ2-7
clone_size: .
d_call: TRBD1
v_call: TRBV2
cdr3_aa: CASSTGTGGYEQYF
cdr3_nt: TGTGCCAGCAGTACCGGGACAGGGGGTTACGAGCAGTACTTC

j_call: TRBJ1-4
clone_size: .
d_call: .
v_call: TRBV11-2
cdr3_aa: CASSLVAGSQEKLFF
cdr3_nt: TGTGCCAGCAGCTTAGTTGCAGGTTCCCAAGAAAAACTGTTTTTT

j_call: TRBJ2-5
clone_size: .
d_call: .
v_call: TRBV5-1
cdr3_aa: CASSLVGGGETQYF
cdr3_nt: TGCGCCAGCAGCTTGGTCGGGGGAGGAGAGACCCAGTACTTC

j_call: TRBJ2-5
clone_size: .
d_call: .
v_call: TRBV5-1
cdr3_aa: CASSQPGTYQETQYF
cdr3_nt: TGCGCCAGCAGTCAGCCCGGGACATACCAAGAGACCCAGTACTTC

j_call: TRBJ2-1
clone_size: .
d_call: .
v_call: TRBV6-2/TRBV6-3
cdr3_aa: CASSPGNSYNEQFF
cdr3_nt: TGTGCCAGCAGTCCAGGAAACTCCTACAATGAGCAGTTCTTC

j_call: TRBJ2-5
clone_size: .
d_call: .
v_call: TRBV7-8
cdr3_aa: CASSRTRTGETQYF
cdr3_nt: TGTGCCAGCAGTCGAACTAGGACGGGAGAGACCCAGTACTTC

j_call: TRBJ1-1
clone_size: .
d_call: .
v_call: TRBV18
cdr3_aa: CASSALNTEAFF
cdr3_nt: TGTGCCAGTTCCGCTCTGAACACTGAAGCTTTCTTT

j_call: TRBJ2-7
clone_size: .
d_call: .
v_call: TRBV21-1
cdr3_aa: CASTVIGQGPYEQYF
cdr3_nt: TGTGCCAGCACCGTTATAGGACAGGGGCCCTACGAGCAGTACTTC

j_call: TRBJ2-7
clone_size: once
d_call: TRBD1
v_call: TRBV27
cdr3_aa: CASSPKQGAPPPRREQYF
cdr3_nt: TGTGCCAGCAGCCCTAAACAGGGGGCGCCCCCCCCTCGACGTGAGCAGTACTTC

j_call: TRBJ2-7
clone_size: .
d_call: TRBD2
v_call: TRBV4-1
cdr3_aa: CASSLTSGGTYEQYF
cdr3_nt: TGCGCCAGCAGCCTAACTAGCGGGGGAACCTACGAGCAGTACTTC

j_call: TRBJ2-1
clone_size: few
d_call: TRBD2
v_call: TRBV3-1/TRBV3-2
cdr3_aa: CASMPSRGAGEQFF
cdr3_nt: TGTGCCAGCATGCCCTCGCGGGGGGCGGGTGAGCAGTTCTTC

j_call: TRBJ1-2
clone_size: .
d_call: .
v_call: TRBV11-2
cdr3_aa: CASSSPGTHYGYTF
cdr3_nt: TGTGCCAGCAGCTCCCCCGGGACACACTATGGCTACACCTTC